This T cell receptor beta chain was identified during a study of T cell changes during pregnancy in multiple sclerosis. Germline V gene lookup returns CDR1 LNHDA and CDR2 SQIVND (reference sequence). This CDR3 contains 15 residues. V lost 4 bases and J lost 7; bases outside the gene matches: 9. Measured with immunoSEQ multiplex PCR; TCRdb has only the in-frame clones, and not every one. Of roughly 62,000 clones listed, approximately 90% were seen once; the top ten hold around 2.5%. The chain employs TRBV19 and TRBJ1-5; 8 bases line up with TRBD1. Material: peripheral blood, obtained in the first trimester of pregnancy. The source is a female donor with multiple sclerosis, enrolled in a pregnancy study. The CDR3 loop is CASSRGTGGLQPQHF. In DNA, the CDR3 is TGTGCCAGTAGTAGGGGGACAGGAGGGTTGCAGCCCCAGCATTTT.